Listed here is a single T cell receptor beta chain. TCRdb's table, derived via immunoSEQ multiplex PCR, lists solely in-frame clones and lacks some. Altogether 40,000 or so clones are present, roughly nine tenths being singletons, with the ten largest covering 0.45% to 0.55%. The CDR3 is 15 residues long. Germline V gene sequence: CDR1 MRHNA, CDR2 SNTAGT. V was pared by 5 bases and J by 1 base, with 14 bases between. This entry comes from a study of T cell changes during pregnancy in multiple sclerosis. The source was CD4+ T cells from peripheral blood mononuclear cells, collected in the third trimester of pregnancy. The TCR comes from a female donor in good health, enrolled as a control in a pregnancy study. This chain links TRBV6-4 with TRBJ1-1, with D possibly TRBD1 on 6 matching bases. For the CDR3, the DNA is TGTGCCAGCAGTTCCCAGGGAGGGGGGAACACTGAAGCTTTCTTT. This translates into CASSSQGGGNTEAFF.